The 32 T cell receptor beta chains given below trace back to one sample, sequenced in a study of radiotherapy plus CTLA-4 blockade in lung cancer. Profiling relied on immunoSEQ multiplex PCR, and the TCRdb table lists in-frame clones only, not all of them. The repertoire holds 30,000 to 40,000 clones, with over 70% as singletons. The specimen comprised peripheral blood, sampled from a patient treated with radiotherapy plus ipilimumab. The receptors were sampled from a human donor with non-small cell lung cancer that progressed on radiotherapy plus ipilimumab.

This sequence joins TRBV4-3 and TRBJ1-2; D uncertain. The V gene lost 0 bases and the J gene lost 0 bases, with 5 bases spanning the gap. The CDR3 spans 14 residues. Germline CDR1 LGHNA, CDR2 YSLEER. CDR3: CASSQDQTNYGYTF. CDR3 DNA: TGCGCCAGCAGCCAAGACCAGACTAACTATGGCTACACCTTC.

V gene TRBV5-4 combines with J gene TRBJ2-1; D ambiguous. The CDR3 covers 16 residues. The germline CDR1 and CDR2 sequences are SGHNT and YYREEE (reference sequence). V was pared by 4 bases and J by 4 bases, with 18 bases between. CDR3 DNA sequence: TGTGCCAGCAGCGCCCCCGGGCTAGACGCTTACAATGAGCAGTTCTTC. It encodes CASSAPGLDAYNEQFF.

CDR3 DNA: TGTGCCAGCAGTTTCCCCGGGACACAAGGAAACACCATATATTTT. Protein product: CASSFPGTQGNTIYF. This chain uses TRBV2 with TRBJ1-3; maybe TRBD1 (6 bases). Trimming removed 5 bases from V and 4 bases from J, with 15 bases in between. The CDR3 has 15 amino acids. Germline V lookup: CDR1 SNHLY, CDR2 FYNNEI.

This rearrangement joins TRBV7-9 to TRBJ2-2; 8 bases are a match to TRBD1. CDR1 is SEHNR, CDR2 FQNEAQ, per germline (reference sequence). The ends lost 7 bases at V and 4 bases at J; junction bases unmatched: 8. This CDR3 region has 15 residues. Here the CDR3 DNA reads TGTGCCAGCATCACGACAGGGGCGGTCACCGGGGAGCTGTTTTTT. It specifies CASITTGAVTGELFF.

CDR3 sequence reads: CASTQNAGDRTDTQYF. CDR3 nucleotides: TGTGCCAGCACCCAGAATGCGGGGGACCGCACAGATACGCAGTATTTT. The chain links TRBV9 to TRBJ2-3; 7 positions match TRBD2. The CDR3 covers 16 residues. V lost 6 bases to trimming and J lost 1 base; unmatched junction nucleotides: 11. Per the germline V gene, CDR1 is SGDLS and CDR2 is YYNGEE.

This rearrangement joins TRBV27 to TRBJ2-7; 12 bases fit TRBD2. The V gene's germline CDR1 is MNHEY and CDR2 SMNVEV (reference sequence). The CDR3 has 16 residues. J lost 2 bases, V lost 3 bases, and 5 bases had no gene match. Here the CDR3 DNA reads TGTGCCAGCAGTTTGGCACTAGCGGGGGGAGCCTACGAGCAGTACTTC. It yields the protein CASSLALAGGAYEQYF.

This chain joins TRBV29-1 and TRBJ2-7; no reliable D call. V gave up 1 base and J gave up 5 bases, with 9 bases separating them. The germline V gene encodes CDR1 SQVTM and CDR2 ANQGSEA. There are 12 residues in the CDR3. The CDR3 region is CSVEGTADEQYF. CDR3 in DNA: TGCAGCGTTGAAGGTACCGCTGACGAGCAGTACTTC.

The chain employs TRBV13 and TRBJ2-7; 9 bases are shared with TRBD1. V shed 3 bases and J 3 bases; nucleotides not matched to a gene: 3. The germline CDR1 and CDR2 sequences are PRHDT and FYEKMQ (reference sequence). This CDR3 comprises 14 residues. CDR3 amino acids: CASSFRDRVYEQYF. CDR3 nucleotide sequence: TGTGCCAGCAGCTTCCGGGACAGGGTCTACGAGCAGTACTTC.

The CDR3 sequence: CASSGTSGATDTQYF. CDR3 bases: TGCGCCAGCAGCGGTACTAGCGGAGCTACAGATACGCAGTATTTT. The gene calls are TRBV5-1 and TRBJ2-3; TRBD2 agrees at 8 bases. V shed 4 bases and J 3 bases; nucleotides not matched to a gene: 7. CDR3 size: 15 residues. Germline-derived CDR1 and CDR2 are SGHRS and YFSETQ.

V is TRBV7-9 and J is TRBJ1-2; maybe TRBD1 (6 bases). V was pared by 5 bases and J by 3 bases, with 10 bases between. This CDR3 spans 13 amino acids. The V gene's germline CDR1 is SEHNR and CDR2 FQNEAQ (reference sequence). CDR3 in DNA: TGTGCCAGCAGCCCTAGGGGGGACTATGGCTACACCTTC. It yields the protein CASSPRGDYGYTF.

V and J are TRBV28 and TRBJ2-2; 8 positions match TRBD2. Germline CDR1 and CDR2: MDHEN and SYDVKM. The V segment lost 5 bases and the J segment 7 bases; nucleotides outside the gene matches: 9. The CDR3 runs to 15 residues. The CDR3 loop is CASSPGTRLGGELFF. CDR3 in DNA: TGTGCCAGCAGTCCCGGGACTAGACTTGGCGGGGAGCTGTTTTTT.

This clone was recorded once. V usage is TRBV6-5 and J usage is TRBJ1-1; no firm D call. This CDR3 has 13 residues. Trimming cost V 5 bases and J 0 bases, with 7 bases left between them. In germline, CDR1 is MNHEY, CDR2 SVGAGI. The CDR3: CASSRHLNTEAFF. The CDR3 DNA reads TGTGCCAGCAGTCGGCACCTGAACACTGAAGCTTTCTTT.

This sequence joins TRBV4-1 and TRBJ2-2; D might be TRBD1 (8 bases). This CDR3 comprises 18 residues. Germline-derived CDR1 and CDR2 are MGHRA and YSYEKL. V lost 3 bases and J lost 6, with 23 bases in between. CDR3 sequence (DNA): TGCGCCAGCAGCCAGCAAGGGGGGGCAGGGGGCCTGTCCGGGGAGCTGTTTTTT. Translation: CASSQQGGAGGLSGELFF.

This chain uses TRBV5-4 with TRBJ2-2, with 8 bases matching TRBD1. The CDR3 runs to 15 residues. Trimming removed 7 bases from V and 0 bases from J; junction bases left unmatched: 5. Germline CDR1 reads SGHNT; CDR2 reads YYREEE (reference sequence). This CDR3 reads CASGTDRANTGELFF. The DNA for the CDR3 is TGTGCCAGCGGAACGGACAGGGCGAACACCGGGGAGCTGTTTTTT.

V gene TRBV30 combines with J gene TRBJ1-5; D is undetermined. Trimming took 0 bases from V and 4 from J, leaving 4 bases between them. Germline values: CDR1 GTSNPN, CDR2 SVGIG (reference sequence). The CDR3 consists of 12 residues. The CDR3 sequence is CAWSVANQPQHF. Here the CDR3 DNA reads TGTGCCTGGAGTGTGGCGAATCAGCCCCAGCATTTT.

This rearrangement joins TRBV6-1 to TRBJ2-1, with 13 bases that match TRBD2. The CDR3 extends over 16 amino acids. Losses at the gene ends were 2 bases for V and 7 bases for J; bases not matched to a gene: 5. The germline V gene has CDR1 MNHNS and CDR2 SASEGT. CDR3 sequence: CASSEWGLAGRNEQFF. The CDR3, as DNA: TGTGCCAGCAGTGAATGGGGACTAGCGGGACGAAATGAGCAGTTCTTC.

This clone has only a few counts. This rearrangement joins TRBV5-6 to TRBJ2-3; D perhaps matches TRBD2 (7 bases). Germline values: CDR1 SGHDT, CDR2 YYEEEE. V lost 4 bases to trimming and J lost 6 bases, with 18 bases between them. The CDR3 runs to 15 residues. CDR3 sequence (DNA): TGTGCCAGCAGCACTGGACAGCCCGGGGGGGATACGCAGTATTTT. Encoded protein: CASSTGQPGGDTQYF.

The V and J genes are TRBV6-1 and TRBJ2-1; 9 bases fit TRBD1. From germline, CDR1 is MNHNS and CDR2 SASEGT. This CDR3 region has 13 residues. V gave up 5 bases and J gave up 7 bases; unmatched junction bases: 3. Written as DNA, the CDR3 is TGTGCCAGCAGTTGGGACAGGGAGAATGAGCAGTTCTTC. This translates into CASSWDRENEQFF.

This rearrangement joins TRBV5-6 to TRBJ2-5, with TRBD1 matching over 7 bases. V shed 2 bases, J shed 5 bases, and the junction held 6 bases outside the gene matches. Germline CDR1 is SGHDT and CDR2 is YYEEEE. The CDR3 is made up of 14 amino acids. The CDR3 region has the DNA TGTGCCAGCAGCTTTGGGACAGCCCAGGAGACCCAGTACTTC. This codes for CASSFGTAQETQYF.

The chain is built from TRBV5-1 and TRBJ2-3; D is uncertain. The germline V gene has CDR1 SGHRS and CDR2 YFSETQ. Trimming cost V 0 bases and J 0 bases, with 8 bases left between them. CDR3 length equals 15 residues. DNA of the CDR3: TGCGCCAGCAGCTTGGGCTACACCAGCACAGATACGCAGTATTTT. Translating gives CASSLGYTSTDTQYF. Together with reference TRBV5-1 and TRBJ2-3, the CDR3 gives the full variable domain: KAGVTQTPRYLIKTRGQQVTLSCSPISGHRSVSWYQQTPGQGLQFLFEYFSETQRNKGNFPGRFSGRQFSNSRSEMNVSTLELGDSALYLCASSLGYTSTDTQYFGPGTRLTVL.

This chain links TRBV6-5 with TRBJ1-1; perhaps TRBD1 as D (5 bases). The germline V and J ends were trimmed by 5 bases and 10 bases, with 14 bases remaining between them. The CDR3 extends over 12 amino acids. CDR1 is MNHEY, CDR2 SVGAGI, per germline. CDR3 sequence: CASSEGGTGAFF. DNA of the CDR3: TGTGCCAGCAGTGAAGGTGGGACGGGAGCTTTCTTT.

The CDR3 region is CASRVTGTDPYEQYF. CDR3 nucleotides: TGTGCCAGCAGGGTAACCGGGACAGACCCCTACGAGCAGTACTTC. The chain couples TRBV7-3 to TRBJ2-7; TRBD1 aligns across 7 bases. The V and J ends lost 6 bases and 2 bases, in that order; junction bases with no gene match: 10. Germline values: CDR1 SGHTA, CDR2 FQGTGA. The CDR3 is 15 residues long. Using reference TRBV7-3 and TRBJ2-7 for the parts outside the CDR3, the full variable domain is GAGVSQTPSNKVTEKGKYVELRCDPISGHTALYWYRQSLGQGPEFLIYFQGTGAADDSGLPNDRFFAVRPEGSVSTLKIQRTERGDSAVYLCASRVTGTDPYEQYFGPGTRLTVT.

The J gene is TRBJ2-3, the V gene TRBV6-1; 9 nucleotides align to TRBD2. Losses at the gene ends were 1 base for V and 4 bases for J; bases not matched to a gene: 9. This CDR3 comprises 17 residues. Germline CDR1 reads MNHNS; CDR2 reads SASEGT. The CDR3 is CASSEGVSGSVADTQYF. Here the CDR3 DNA reads TGTGCCAGCAGTGAAGGAGTTAGCGGGAGTGTTGCAGATACGCAGTATTTT.

The CDR3 loop is CASSAGQGRGETQYF. The DNA of the CDR3 is TGTGCCAGCAGTGCGGGGCAGGGAAGGGGAGAGACCCAGTACTTC. The V and J genes are TRBV6-1 and TRBJ2-5; D is possibly TRBD1 or TRBD2 (5 bases each). V gave up 4 bases and J gave up 4 bases, with 16 bases separating them. The CDR3 loop spans 15 amino acids. Germline values: CDR1 MNHNS, CDR2 SASEGT.

The table lists this clone with a few counts. This rearrangement joins TRBV28 to TRBJ1-5, with D possibly TRBD1 on 6 matching bases. V lost 4 bases and J 7 bases, leaving 26 bases between the germline ends. CDR3 length equals 18 residues. Germline CDR1 is MDHEN and CDR2 is SYDVKM. In nucleotides, the CDR3 is TGTGCCAGCAGTTCTATACAAACAGGGAAACGAAGGGGACAGCCCCAGCATTTT. Amino acids: CASSSIQTGKRRGQPQHF.

This clone has just a few counts. V usage is TRBV7-3 and J usage is TRBJ2-3; D is ambiguous. V was clipped by 0 bases and J by 6 bases, with 4 bases between them. The CDR3 covers 12 residues. Germline CDR1 SGHTA, CDR2 FQGTGA. CDR3 coding DNA: TGTGCCAGCAGCTTAACAGCGGATACGCAGTATTTT. It specifies CASSLTADTQYF.

The chain couples TRBV4-2 to TRBJ2-6; D is uncertain. Germline V gene sequence: CDR1 LGHNA, CDR2 YNFKEQ. V lost 5 bases to trimming and J lost 5 bases, with 25 bases between them. The CDR3 spans 19 residues. The CDR3 loop is CASSARFKGYKSRANVLTF. The CDR3 DNA reads TGTGCCAGCAGCGCCCGCTTCAAAGGTTACAAAAGTCGGGCCAACGTCCTGACTTTC.

The V call is TRBV19, the J call TRBJ1-5; 11 bases are a match to TRBD1. The CDR3 spans 14 residues. The germline gives CDR1 LNHDA, CDR2 SQIVND (reference sequence). V shed 7 bases and J 6 bases; nucleotides not matched to a gene: 5. The CDR3 bases are TGTGCCAGTAAAGTCGGGACAGGGGGTCAGCCCCAGCATTTT. Translation: CASKVGTGGQPQHF.

The chain links TRBV4-2 to TRBJ2-7; D unresolved. The V end lost 0 bases, the J end lost 3 bases, and 12 bases lay between the germline ends. The CDR3 consists of 15 residues. Germline V gives CDR1 LGHNA, CDR2 YNFKEQ. CDR3 nucleotides: TGTGCCAGCAGCCAAGATCGGACGGCGAACTACGAGCAGTACTTC. Translation gives CASSQDRTANYEQYF.

The V gene is TRBV19, the J gene TRBJ1-1; D unclear. CDR1 and CDR2 (germline): LNHDA, SQIVND (reference sequence). The CDR3 loop spans 15 amino acids. V was cut by 3 bases and J by 1 base, with 12 bases left in between. CDR3 nucleotides: TGTGCCAGTAGTATTCGGCTCACGGGGAACACTGAAGCTTTCTTT. Its translation is CASSIRLTGNTEAFF.

The chain links TRBV12-2 to TRBJ2-1; the D segment call TRBD1 is taken from the table without a DNA check. TRBV12-2 is given as a pseudogene. The CDR3 contains 17 residues. CDR3 residues: CASRSEGASVGDNEQFF. As DNA, the CDR3 is TGTGCAAGTCGCTCGGAGGGGGCATCCGTAGGAGACAATGAGCAGTTCTTC.

This clone was counted between two and nine times. The CDR3 nucleotides read TGTGCCAGCAGCTTAAGTTACAATGAGCAGTTCTTC. Translation gives CASSLSYNEQFF. The chain combines TRBV7-9 with TRBJ2-1, with D unresolved. This CDR3 is 12 amino acids long. Germline V CDR1 and CDR2: SEHNR, FQNEAQ (reference sequence). Trimming pared 2 bases from V and 4 bases from J, leaving 3 bases between.